Listed below are T cell receptor beta chains from one sample, sequenced in a study of cytomegalovirus exposure and HLA in healthy donors. Data came from immunoSEQ multiplex PCR; TCRdb stores just in-frame clones and leaves some out. The repertoire holds 65,000 or so clones, with around three quarters as singletons. Sequencing was carried out using PBMCs. These receptors came from a woman aged 40 to 50 in good health and CMV-seropositive. Both conserved end residues are part of each CDR3. D genes are given only for firm matches.

CDR3aa | d_gene | j_gene | v_gene
CASSQGRDRTYEQYF | TRBD1 | TRBJ2-7 | TRBV4-1
CASVQAPGSNGYTF | NA | TRBJ1-2 | TRBV27
CASSQDRSSGANVLTF | NA | TRBJ2-6 | TRBV4-2
CASSGLSSYEQYF | NA | TRBJ2-7 | TRBV7-9
CASSSSGTTSGANVLTF | TRBD2 | TRBJ2-6 | TRBV5-1
CASSQAGGRYNEQFF | TRBD2 | TRBJ2-1 | TRBV4-2
CASSEGFDRGTEAFF | TRBD1 | TRBJ1-1 | TRBV6-1
CASSLGTGGANTEAFF | TRBD1 | TRBJ1-1 | TRBV7-3
CASRAPGEPESPLHF | NA | TRBJ1-6 | TRBV19
CASSLEQQQPPYEQYF | NA | TRBJ2-7 | TRBV7-9
CASSQTQGRAFF | TRBD1 | TRBJ1-1 | TRBV4-1
CASSRQGTDSPLHF | TRBD1 | TRBJ1-6 | TRBV6-1
CASSFSAGLDLTYEQYF | TRBD2 | TRBJ2-7 | TRBV27
CASSQWATSGGTALTDTQYF | TRBD2 | TRBJ2-3 | TRBV14
CASSVGTDTSTDTQYF | NA | TRBJ2-3 | TRBV9
CASSSDSNTGELFF | NA | TRBJ2-2 | TRBV5-1
CASRQGPAANEKLFF | NA | TRBJ1-4 | TRBV7-2
CASSLGRGEGGTGELFF | NA | TRBJ2-2 | TRBV5-6
CASKGGGARDEQFF | NA | TRBJ2-1 | TRBV19
CASSPGTGMYEQYF | TRBD1 | TRBJ2-7 | TRBV11-2
CASSPHEVQGNTEAFF | NA | TRBJ1-1 | TRBV18
CASSPRTSGTDTQYF | TRBD2 | TRBJ2-3 | TRBV9
CASSLAGTSGGRETQYF | TRBD2 | TRBJ2-5 | TRBV7-2
CASSFGLGRGEETQYF | NA | TRBJ2-5 | TRBV7-7
CAISESTGGAYNEQFF | TRBD2 | TRBJ2-1 | TRBV10-3
CATSPGTGGNYGYTF | TRBD1 | TRBJ1-2 | TRBV7-8
CASDPGGASTDTQYF | NA | TRBJ2-3 | TRBV10-1
CASSLAGDNNEQFF | NA | TRBJ2-1 | TRBV7-8
CASSTPQGRSQETQYF | NA | TRBJ2-5 | TRBV19
CASSLVWGRTEAFF | NA | TRBJ1-1 | TRBV7-2
CASSLARGNTIYF | NA | TRBJ1-3 | TRBV7-2
CASSLWSGGSQETQYF | NA | TRBJ2-5 | TRBV5-1
CASSSRTANTEAFF | NA | TRBJ1-1 | TRBV27
CASSSPRDSPYYGYTF | TRBD1 | TRBJ1-2 | TRBV19
CASSPRDRETQYF | TRBD1 | TRBJ2-5 | TRBV11-2